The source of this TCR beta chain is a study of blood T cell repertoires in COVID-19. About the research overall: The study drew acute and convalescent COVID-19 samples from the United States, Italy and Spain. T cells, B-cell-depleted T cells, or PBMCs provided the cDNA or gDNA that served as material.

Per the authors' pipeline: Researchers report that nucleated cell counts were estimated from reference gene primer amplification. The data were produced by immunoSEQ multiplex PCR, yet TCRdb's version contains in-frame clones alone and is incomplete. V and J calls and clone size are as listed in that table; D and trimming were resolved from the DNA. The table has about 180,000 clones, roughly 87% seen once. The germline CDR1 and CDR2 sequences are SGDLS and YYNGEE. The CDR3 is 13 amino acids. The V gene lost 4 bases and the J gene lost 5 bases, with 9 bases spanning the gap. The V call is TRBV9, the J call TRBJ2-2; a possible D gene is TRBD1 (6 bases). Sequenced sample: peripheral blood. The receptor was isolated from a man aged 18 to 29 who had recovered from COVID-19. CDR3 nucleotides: TGTGCCAGCAGCCTAGGACAGACCGGGGAGCTGTTTTTT. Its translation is CASSLGQTGELFF.